The rows below give T cell receptor beta chains drawn from one sample of a study of cytomegalovirus exposure and HLA in healthy donors. TCRdb's table, derived via immunoSEQ multiplex PCR, lists solely in-frame clones and lacks some. The table includes about 210,000 clones, 82% detected once. Sequencing used PBMCs. All receptors come from a man between 35 and 55 years old in good health and CMV-seropositive. Each CDR3 is given with its conserved first and last residue. The D gene is left open where the match is weak. Clone size is shown for a subset of rows, as once, few, many or a class of expanded clone.

d_call	v_call	clone_size	j_call	cdr3_aa	cdr3_nt
NA	TRBV5-1	NA	TRBJ1-5	CASRPGTSYNQPQHF	TGCGCCAGCAGACCCGGGACATCCTACAATCAGCCCCAGCATTTT
TRBD2	TRBV2	NA	TRBJ2-1	CASSENSGRGYNEQFF	TGTGCCAGCAGCGAAAATAGCGGGAGAGGTTACAATGAGCAGTTCTTC
TRBD2	TRBV29-1	NA	TRBJ2-5	CSVLRVAGGRETQYF	TGCAGCGTACTTCGAGTAGCGGGAGGCCGCGAGACCCAGTACTTC
NA	TRBV30	NA	TRBJ1-1	CAWTGFMNTEAFF	TGTGCCTGGACAGGGTTCATGAACACTGAAGCTTTCTTT
NA	TRBV5-1	NA	TRBJ1-4	CASSLSDTVNEKLFF	TGCGCCAGCAGCTTGTCGGACACGGTTAATGAAAAACTGTTTTTT
TRBD2	TRBV19	NA	TRBJ2-5	CASSIAGGNRRETQYF	TGTGCCAGTAGTATAGCCGGGGGGAATCGCAGGGAGACCCAGTACTTC
TRBD1	TRBV4-1	NA	TRBJ1-1	CASSQGGTVAFF	TGCGCCAGCAGCCAAGGGGGGACAGTAGCTTTCTTT
NA	TRBV19	NA	TRBJ2-1	CASDAGKNNEQFF	TGTGCCAGTGATGCGGGGAAGAACAATGAGCAGTTCTTC
NA	TRBV9	NA	TRBJ2-2	CASRSGTNTGELFF	TGTGCCAGCAGATCCGGGACTAACACCGGGGAGCTGTTTTTT
TRBD2	TRBV4-1	few	TRBJ2-5	CASSPGTSGVRETQYF	TGCGCCAGCAGCCCTGGGACTAGCGGGGTTCGCGAGACCCAGTACTTC
NA	TRBV27	few	TRBJ2-1	CASRSGRTDEQFF	TGTGCCAGCAGGTCCGGGAGAACGGATGAGCAGTTCTTC
TRBD2	TRBV30	NA	TRBJ2-4	CAWGLTSGKNIQYF	TGTGCCTGGGGGCTGACTAGCGGGAAAAACATTCAGTACTTC
TRBD2	TRBV27	NA	TRBJ2-3	CASTGGGDTQYF	TGTGCCAGCACGGGGGGGGGAGATACGCAGTATTTT
NA	TRBV6-5	few	TRBJ1-4	CASSVNFNEKLFF	TGTGCCAGCAGTGTCAACTTTAATGAAAAACTGTTTTTT
TRBD2	TRBV5-8	NA	TRBJ2-7	CATIAGSEQYF	TGTGCCACCATAGCGGGCAGCGAGCAGTACTTC
TRBD1	TRBV19	NA	TRBJ1-1	CASSWTGGNTEAFF	TGTGCCAGTAGTTGGACAGGGGGGAACACTGAAGCTTTCTTT
NA	TRBV11-2	NA	TRBJ1-1	CASSLAQTRGTEAFF	TGTGCCAGCAGCTTAGCGCAGACTCGAGGCACTGAAGCTTTCTTT